This is a list of T cell receptor beta chains from one sample in a study of cytomegalovirus exposure and HLA in healthy donors. Repertoires were generated with immunoSEQ multiplex PCR, while TCRdb's copy carries only in-frame clones and drops some. The table shows about 96,000 clones, with 77% occurring only once. Sequenced material: PBMCs. The receptors were sampled from a man aged 50-59 years in good health and CMV-seropositive. The CDR3 runs from the conserved cysteine through the conserved F or W. The D gene is left open where the match is weak. A clone size is listed for some rows: how often the clone was seen (once, few, many), or a class if it is expanded.

size: .
V: TRBV7-8
D: .
J: TRBJ2-7
DNA: TGTGCCAGCAGCCCCCTCTACGAGCAGTACTTC
CDR3: CASSPLYEQYF

size: .
V: TRBV6-5
D: TRBD1
J: TRBJ2-2
DNA: TGTGCCAGCAGCTGGGACAGGGGAAACACCGGGGAGCTGTTTTTT
CDR3: CASSWDRGNTGELFF

size: .
V: TRBV6-5
D: .
J: TRBJ1-1
DNA: TGTGCCAGCAATTCCTTACAGGGAGTTAACACTGAAGCTTTCTTT
CDR3: CASNSLQGVNTEAFF

size: once
V: TRBV12-5
D: .
J: TRBJ1-1
DNA: TGTGCTAGTGGTTTGGCCCCGGACACCCTTAGTGGCACTGAAGCTTTCTTT
CDR3: CASGLAPDTLSGTEAFF

size: .
V: TRBV19
D: TRBD2
J: TRBJ2-1
DNA: TGTGCCAGTAGTATGGGGCGGGGGACCCACGAGCAGTTCTTC
CDR3: CASSMGRGTHEQFF

size: .
V: TRBV2
D: .
J: TRBJ1-5
DNA: TGTGCCAGCAGTGTGGGTGGGGGGGGTCAGCCCCAGCATTTT
CDR3: CASSVGGGGQPQHF

size: .
V: TRBV30
D: .
J: TRBJ1-1
DNA: TGTGCCCACTCGACCCGAGGGAGGACTGAAGCTTTCTTT
CDR3: CAHSTRGRTEAFF

size: .
V: TRBV9
D: .
J: TRBJ1-3
DNA: TGTGCCAGCAGCGACAGGTTCTCTGGAAACACCATATATTTT
CDR3: CASSDRFSGNTIYF

size: .
V: TRBV4-1
D: .
J: TRBJ1-1
DNA: TGCGCCAGCAGCCAAGATGGGATAGGAGGGGCGATGAACACTGAAGCTTTCTTT
CDR3: CASSQDGIGGAMNTEAFF

size: .
V: TRBV19
D: TRBD1
J: TRBJ2-3
DNA: TGTGCCAGTAGTCCGGACAGGGGGCGCGCAGATACGCAGTATTTT
CDR3: CASSPDRGRADTQYF

size: .
V: TRBV6-5
D: .
J: TRBJ1-1
DNA: TGTGCCAGCAGTTACGGAGAAGAAGCTTTCTTT
CDR3: CASSYGEEAFF

size: .
V: TRBV7-2
D: TRBD2
J: TRBJ2-3
DNA: TGTGCCAGCAGCCCCTGGACTAGCGGCACAGATACGCAGTATTTT
CDR3: CASSPWTSGTDTQYF

size: .
V: TRBV7-3
D: .
J: TRBJ1-1
DNA: TGTGCCAGCAGCTTATTCCCGGGTACTGAAGCTTTCTTT
CDR3: CASSLFPGTEAFF

size: .
V: TRBV19
D: TRBD1
J: TRBJ1-4
DNA: TGTGCCAGTAGTATTCGGGACAGTGAAAAACTGTTTTTT
CDR3: CASSIRDSEKLFF

size: .
V: TRBV27
D: TRBD2
J: TRBJ2-1
DNA: TGTGCCAGCAGTTTTGTTGTGGCGGGGGGGCCGGGCAATGAGCAGTTCTTC
CDR3: CASSFVVAGGPGNEQFF

size: .
V: TRBV10-3
D: TRBD1
J: TRBJ2-1
DNA: TGTGCCATCACCTCACAGGGGCACACTTTCAATGAGCAGTTCTTC
CDR3: CAITSQGHTFNEQFF

size: .
V: TRBV27
D: TRBD1
J: TRBJ1-2
DNA: TGTGCCAGCAGTCCACCGGGACAGGGGGCCTACACCTTC
CDR3: CASSPPGQGAYTF

size: .
V: TRBV5-6
D: TRBD2
J: TRBJ2-1
DNA: TGTGCCAGCAGCGACTCTAGCGGGACCTACAATGAGCAGTTCTTC
CDR3: CASSDSSGTYNEQFF

size: .
V: TRBV29-1
D: .
J: TRBJ1-2
DNA: TGCAGCGTTGGGGCACGGACTAACTATGGCTACACCTTC
CDR3: CSVGARTNYGYTF

size: .
V: TRBV11-2
D: .
J: TRBJ2-7
DNA: TGTGCCAGCAAAGGAGGTTACGAGCAGTACTTC
CDR3: CASKGGYEQYF

size: .
V: TRBV30
D: .
J: TRBJ1-1
DNA: TGTGCCTGGAGTGTTGACAGCTCTGAAGCTTTCTTT
CDR3: CAWSVDSSEAFF

size: .
V: TRBV29-1
D: .
J: TRBJ2-3
DNA: TGCAGCGTTGGGGTGGGGGGATTGCCAACAGATACGCAGTATTTT
CDR3: CSVGVGGLPTDTQYF

size: once
V: TRBV6-4
D: TRBD2
J: TRBJ2-1
DNA: TGTGCCAGCAGACCGGGACTAGACTACAATGAGCAGTTCTTC
CDR3: CASRPGLDYNEQFF

size: once
V: TRBV2
D: .
J: TRBJ2-7
DNA: TGTGCCAGCTCCGGACAGACCCTTTTTGAGCAGTACTTC
CDR3: CASSGQTLFEQYF

size: .
V: TRBV7-6
D: .
J: TRBJ2-2
DNA: TGTGCCAGCAGCTTAGGTGGTCAGGGTCCCACCGGGGAGCTGTTTTTT
CDR3: CASSLGGQGPTGELFF

size: once
V: TRBV9
D: TRBD1
J: TRBJ2-2
DNA: TGTGCCAGCAGCTGGGACAGGGTAGACACCGGGGAGCTGTTTTTT
CDR3: CASSWDRVDTGELFF

size: .
V: TRBV9
D: .
J: TRBJ2-7
DNA: TGTGCCAGCAGCGCCGGAACGGAGTCCTACGAGCAGTACTTC
CDR3: CASSAGTESYEQYF

size: .
V: TRBV7-2
D: .
J: TRBJ1-1
DNA: TGTGCCAGCAGCTTAGAACGGACTGAAGCTTTCTTT
CDR3: CASSLERTEAFF

size: .
V: TRBV19
D: TRBD1
J: TRBJ2-7
DNA: TGTGCCAGTAGTGTTACGTCGGGACAGAGCTACGAGCAGTACTTC
CDR3: CASSVTSGQSYEQYF

size: .
V: TRBV2
D: .
J: TRBJ1-1
DNA: TGTGCCAGCAGTGAAGCGCTTGGGTCTCGGGCTGAAGCTTTCTTT
CDR3: CASSEALGSRAEAFF

size: few
V: TRBV21-1
D: .
J: TRBJ2-2
DNA: TGTGCCAGCAGCAGGGGGCTTGACACCGGGGAGCTGTTTTTT
CDR3: CASSRGLDTGELFF

size: .
V: TRBV4-1
D: TRBD2
J: TRBJ2-3
DNA: TGCGCCAGCAGCCGGGGACTAGCGGGGCATAGCACAGATACGCAGTATTTT
CDR3: CASSRGLAGHSTDTQYF

size: .
V: TRBV2
D: TRBD2
J: TRBJ2-7
DNA: TGTGCTGGGGGGAGCGGGGGGGCGGTCGAGCAGTACTTC
CDR3: CAGGSGGAVEQYF

size: few
V: TRBV6-5
D: TRBD1
J: TRBJ1-2
DNA: TGTGCCAGCAGGCGACAGGGGTCTGGAAATTATGGCTACACCTTC
CDR3: CASRRQGSGNYGYTF

size: .
V: TRBV18
D: .
J: TRBJ2-5
DNA: TGTGCCAGCGCCCAAGGCGGCCAAGAGACCCAGTACTTC
CDR3: CASAQGGQETQYF

size: few
V: TRBV27
D: .
J: TRBJ1-4
DNA: TGTGCCAGCAGCTACAGGGCAACTAATGAAAAACTGTTTTTT
CDR3: CASSYRATNEKLFF

size: .
V: TRBV5-1
D: TRBD2
J: TRBJ2-3
DNA: TGCGCCAGCAGCTTGGAGCCAGCGGGGGGTAGCACAGATACGCAGTATTTT
CDR3: CASSLEPAGGSTDTQYF

size: .
V: TRBV7-2
D: .
J: TRBJ2-1
DNA: TGTGCCAGCAGCTTAGACCCTCGCGACTACAATGAGCAGTTCTTC
CDR3: CASSLDPRDYNEQFF

size: .
V: TRBV25-1
D: TRBD1
J: TRBJ1-2
DNA: TGTGCCAGCCGAACGGGACAGGAGGTCACCTTC
CDR3: CASRTGQEVTF

size: once
V: TRBV11-1
D: .
J: TRBJ2-3
DNA: TGTGCCAGCAGCCATTACGCGGAGATTGTGACAGATACGCAGTATTTT
CDR3: CASSHYAEIVTDTQYF

size: .
V: TRBV7-2
D: .
J: TRBJ2-5
DNA: TGTGCCAGCAGCGAGCACAGGATCCAAGAGACCCAGTACTTC
CDR3: CASSEHRIQETQYF

size: .
V: TRBV11-3
D: TRBD2
J: TRBJ2-1
DNA: TGTGCCAGCAGCTTAGATCTAGCGGGGGACACGCGTTCCTACAATGAGCAGTTCTTC
CDR3: CASSLDLAGDTRSYNEQFF

size: .
V: TRBV30
D: TRBD1
J: TRBJ1-2
DNA: TGTGCCTGGAGTGAAGGGACAGAGGATGGCTACACCTTC
CDR3: CAWSEGTEDGYTF